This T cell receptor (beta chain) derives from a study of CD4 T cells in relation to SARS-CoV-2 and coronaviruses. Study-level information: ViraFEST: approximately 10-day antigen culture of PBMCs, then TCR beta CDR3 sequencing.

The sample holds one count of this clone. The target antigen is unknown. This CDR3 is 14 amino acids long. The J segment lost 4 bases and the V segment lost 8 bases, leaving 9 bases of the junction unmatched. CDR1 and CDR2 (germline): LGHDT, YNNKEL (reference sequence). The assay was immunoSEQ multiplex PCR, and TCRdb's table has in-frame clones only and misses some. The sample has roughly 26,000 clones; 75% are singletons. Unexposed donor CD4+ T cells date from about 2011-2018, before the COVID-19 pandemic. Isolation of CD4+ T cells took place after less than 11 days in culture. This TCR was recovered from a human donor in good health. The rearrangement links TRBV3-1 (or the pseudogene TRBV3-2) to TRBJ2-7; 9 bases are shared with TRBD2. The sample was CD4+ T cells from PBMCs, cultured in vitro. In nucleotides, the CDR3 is TGTGCCAGCTGTGGGTCAGCGGGAGGTTACGAGCAGTACTTC. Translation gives CASCGSAGGYEQYF.